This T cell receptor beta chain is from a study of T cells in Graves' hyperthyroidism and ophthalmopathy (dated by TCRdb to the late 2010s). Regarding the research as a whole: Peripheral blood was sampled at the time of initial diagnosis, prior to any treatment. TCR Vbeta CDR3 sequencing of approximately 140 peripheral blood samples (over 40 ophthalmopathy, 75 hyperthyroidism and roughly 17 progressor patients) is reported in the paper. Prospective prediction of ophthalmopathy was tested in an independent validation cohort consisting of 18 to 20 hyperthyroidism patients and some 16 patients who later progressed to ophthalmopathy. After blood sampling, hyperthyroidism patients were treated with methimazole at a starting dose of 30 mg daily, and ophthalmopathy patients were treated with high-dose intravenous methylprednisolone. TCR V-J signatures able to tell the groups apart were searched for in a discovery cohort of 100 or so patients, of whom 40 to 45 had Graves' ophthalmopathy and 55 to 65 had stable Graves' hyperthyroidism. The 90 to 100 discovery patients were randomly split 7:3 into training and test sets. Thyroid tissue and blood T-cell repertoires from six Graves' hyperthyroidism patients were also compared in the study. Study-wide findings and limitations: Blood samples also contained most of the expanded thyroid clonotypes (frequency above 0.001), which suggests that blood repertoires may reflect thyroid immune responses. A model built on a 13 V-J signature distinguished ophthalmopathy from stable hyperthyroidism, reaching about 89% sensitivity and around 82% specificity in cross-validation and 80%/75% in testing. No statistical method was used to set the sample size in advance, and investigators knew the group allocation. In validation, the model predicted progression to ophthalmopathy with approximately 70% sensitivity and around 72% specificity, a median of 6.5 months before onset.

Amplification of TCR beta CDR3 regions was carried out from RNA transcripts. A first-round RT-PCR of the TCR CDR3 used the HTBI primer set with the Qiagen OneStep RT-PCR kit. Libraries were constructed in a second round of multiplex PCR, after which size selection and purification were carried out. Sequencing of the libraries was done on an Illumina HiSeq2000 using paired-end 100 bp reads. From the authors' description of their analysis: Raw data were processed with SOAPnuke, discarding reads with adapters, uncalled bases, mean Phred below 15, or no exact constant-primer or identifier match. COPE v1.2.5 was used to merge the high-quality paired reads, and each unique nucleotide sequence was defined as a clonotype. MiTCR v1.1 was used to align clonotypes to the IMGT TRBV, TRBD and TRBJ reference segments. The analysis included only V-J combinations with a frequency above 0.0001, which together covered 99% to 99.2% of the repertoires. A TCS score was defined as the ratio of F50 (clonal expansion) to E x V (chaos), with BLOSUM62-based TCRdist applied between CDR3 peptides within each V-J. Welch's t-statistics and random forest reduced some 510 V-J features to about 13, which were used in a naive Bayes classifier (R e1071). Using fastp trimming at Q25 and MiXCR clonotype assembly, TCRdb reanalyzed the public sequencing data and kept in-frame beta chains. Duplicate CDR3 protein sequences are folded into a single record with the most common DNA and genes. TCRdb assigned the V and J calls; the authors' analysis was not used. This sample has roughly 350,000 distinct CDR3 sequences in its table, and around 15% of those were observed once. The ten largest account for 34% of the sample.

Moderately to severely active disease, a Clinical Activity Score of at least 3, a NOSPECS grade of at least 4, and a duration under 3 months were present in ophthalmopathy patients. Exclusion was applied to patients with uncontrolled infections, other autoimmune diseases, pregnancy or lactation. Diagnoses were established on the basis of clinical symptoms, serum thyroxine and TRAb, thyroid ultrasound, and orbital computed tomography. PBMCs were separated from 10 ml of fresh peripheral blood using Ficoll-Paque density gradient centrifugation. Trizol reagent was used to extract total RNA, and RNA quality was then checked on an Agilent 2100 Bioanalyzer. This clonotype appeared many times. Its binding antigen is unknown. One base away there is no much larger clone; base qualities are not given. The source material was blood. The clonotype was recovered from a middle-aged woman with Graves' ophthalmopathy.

CDR3 loop: CASSATAGTGGEQFF. The base sequence is TGTGCCAGCAGCGCCACTGCCGGGACAGGGGGTGAGCAGTTCTTC. Recombination connected TRBV5-4 to TRBJ2-1, with 11 bases in between that match TRBD1. The CDR3, cysteine through phenylalanine, is 15 amino acids long. The CDR3 DNA has 45 bases and is translated from base 1. V and J are trimmed by 4 bases and 9 bases, and the gene matches miss 9 bases of the junction. CDR1 and CDR2 are drawn from the germline V gene (reference sequence): SGHNT, YYREEE.